Listed here are 5 T cell receptor beta chains from one sample, sequenced in a study of cytomegalovirus exposure and HLA in healthy donors. With 60 Vbeta and 13 Jbeta primers, the PCR was carried out. Clones were sequenced by immunoSEQ multiplex PCR, and TCRdb holds only the in-frame ones, with some missing. The sample lists 100,000 to 150,000 clones; approximately 69% were seen once. Sequenced material: PBMCs. All receptors come from a man aged 40-50 years in good health and CMV-seropositive.

In the case of this clone: This specimen includes other DNA sequences encoding the same CDR3. The chain employs TRBV5-5 and TRBJ1-2, with D possibly TRBD1 on 5 matching bases. Germline CDR1 and CDR2: SGHKS and YYEKEE (reference sequence). The ends were cut back, 0 bases at V and 2 bases at J, with 8 bases in the middle. The CDR3 runs 14 residues. The CDR3 loop reads CASSLGAGNYGYTF. DNA of the CDR3: TGTGCCAGCAGCTTGGGGGCAGGGAACTATGGCTACACCTTC.

J is TRBJ2-3 and V is TRBV7-3; 8 bases fit TRBD2. Germline CDR1 is SGHTA and CDR2 is FQGTGA. The CDR3 runs to 14 residues. V trimming: 2 bases; J trimming: 6 bases; junction bases outside the gene matches: 4. CDR3: CASSLVAGMDTQYF. CDR3 nucleotides: TGTGCCAGCAGCTTAGTAGCGGGAATGGATACGCAGTATTTT.

V is TRBV7-2 and J is TRBJ1-2; possibly TRBD1 for D (6 bases). CDR1 and CDR2 (germline): SGHTA, FQGNSA. Between the trimmed V and J ends, which lost 3 bases and 2 bases, there was a span of 13 bases. The CDR3 consists of 15 residues. CDR3 sequence reads: CASSFSGTPNYGYTF. DNA of the CDR3: TGTGCCAGCAGCTTCTCCGGGACACCCAACTATGGCTACACCTTC.

J is TRBJ2-5 and V is TRBV6-4, with TRBD2 identical over 8 bases. Trimming cost V 3 bases and J 5 bases; bases outside gene matches: 11. CDR1 is MRHNA, CDR2 SNTAGT, per germline. CDR3 length: 16 residues. CDR3 region: CASSDLRGLARETQYF. The CDR3 DNA reads as TGTGCCAGCAGTGATCTTCGAGGACTAGCCAGGGAGACCCAGTACTTC.

This chain connects TRBV9 to TRBJ1-5, with D perhaps TRBD1 (5 bases). V was trimmed by 4 bases and J by 5 bases, leaving 13 bases between them. The germline V gene has CDR1 SGDLS and CDR2 YYNGEE. The CDR3 covers 14 residues. The CDR3 loop reads CASSSQGGHQPQHF. In DNA form, the CDR3 reads TGTGCCAGCAGCTCCCAGGGAGGGCATCAGCCCCAGCATTTT.